This is a list of T cell receptor beta chains from one sample in a study of blood T cell repertoires in COVID-19. Assay: immunoSEQ multiplex PCR; the TCRdb copy retains only in-frame clones and omits some. Here the sample spans 350,000 to 450,000 clones, around 86% being singletons. The sample consisted of PBMCs or T cells enriched from blood (not recorded which). These receptors were collected from a woman between 45 and 65 years old who had recovered from COVID-19. Both conserved end residues are part of each CDR3. A D gene is named only where the DNA matches it firmly. Rows give clone size only sometimes, using once, few, many, or a class for an expanded clone.

j_call d_call clone_size v_call cdr3_aa cdr3_nt
TRBJ1-2 - once TRBV25-1 CASSGLSASNYGYTF TGTGCCAGCAGTGGTCTATCCGCCTCTAACTATGGCTACACCTTC
TRBJ2-2 TRBD1 - TRBV7-2 CASSSQGSTGELFF TGTGCCAGCAGCTCACAGGGGAGCACCGGGGAGCTGTTTTTT
TRBJ1-1 TRBD1 - TRBV19 CASGDRTRTEAFF TGTGCCAGTGGGGACAGGACGAGGACTGAAGCTTTCTTT
TRBJ2-3 - - TRBV2 CASSQDSSTDTQYF TGTGCCAGCAGTCAGGACAGCTCCACAGATACGCAGTATTTT
TRBJ2-3 TRBD2 - TRBV5-4 CASSLALAGGPDTQYF TGTGCCAGCAGCTTGGCCCTAGCGGGGGGGCCGGATACGCAGTATTTT
TRBJ1-1 - few TRBV5-1 CASSLDPRQVEAFF TGCGCCAGCAGCTTGGACCCTAGACAGGTTGAAGCTTTCTTT
TRBJ1-5 - - TRBV5-6 CASSTGLINQPQHF TGTGCCAGCAGCACCGGACTGATCAATCAGCCCCAGCATTTT
TRBJ1-2 TRBD1 - TRBV10-3 CAIGGTGPYGYTF TGTGCCATCGGTGGGACAGGGCCCTATGGCTACACCTTC
TRBJ1-2 - - TRBV5-1 CASSVSGDYGYTF TGCGCCAGCAGCGTTTCAGGGGACTATGGCTACACCTTC
TRBJ1-5 - once TRBV6-1 CASSELTDSSWGQPQHF TGTGCCAGCAGTGAGTTGACGGACAGCTCTTGGGGACAGCCCCAGCATTTT
TRBJ2-2 - - TRBV19 CASSGLNGITGELFF TGTGCCAGTAGTGGACTGAATGGGATCACCGGGGAGCTGTTTTTT
TRBJ1-1 - - TRBV2 CASSSELYTEAFF TGTGCCAGCAGTTCAGAATTGTACACTGAAGCTTTCTTT
TRBJ1-6 TRBD1 - TRBV6-5 CASRGGSGSPLHF TGTGCCAGTAGAGGGGGCTCCGGTTCACCCCTCCACTTT
TRBJ1-2 - - TRBV12-3/TRBV12-4 CASSLTAYYGYTF TGTGCCAGCAGTCTGACAGCCTACTATGGCTACACCTTC
TRBJ2-1 - - TRBV11-3 CASSFLSSNNEQFF TGTGCCAGCAGCTTCCTATCTAGCAACAATGAGCAGTTCTTC
TRBJ1-2 - few TRBV7-2 CASSLGGANYGYTF TGTGCCAGCAGCTTAGGCGGGGCTAACTATGGCTACACCTTC
TRBJ2-7 TRBD2 - TRBV3-1/TRBV3-2 CASSSLTSSHYEQYF TGTGCCAGCAGCTCTCTGACTAGCTCCCACTACGAGCAGTACTTC
TRBJ1-2 TRBD1 - TRBV28 CASSILGTGGPLGYTF TGTGCCAGCAGTATATTGGGGACAGGAGGGCCTCTGGGCTACACCTTC
TRBJ2-7 TRBD2 - TRBV5-1 CASSPYQKTSDSYEQYF TGCGCCAGCAGCCCCTACCAGAAGACTAGCGACTCCTACGAGCAGTACTTC
TRBJ2-7 - - TRBV6-2/TRBV6-3 CASSYPPIEQYF TGTGCCAGCAGTTACCCCCCTATCGAGCAGTACTTC
TRBJ2-1 - few TRBV5-1 CASSLARPGMAGAQSNEQFF TGCGCCAGCAGCTTGGCGAGGCCAGGGATGGCGGGGGCGCAGAGTAATGAGCAGTTCTTC
TRBJ2-3 - - TRBV19 CASSIGDSTDTQYF TGTGCCAGTAGTATCGGGGATAGCACAGATACGCAGTATTTT
TRBJ1-1 - once TRBV11-3 CASSLGRGWEAFF TGTGCCAGCAGCTTAGGTAGGGGCTGGGAAGCTTTCTTT
TRBJ2-1 TRBD2 - TRBV28 CASSLTGSGRAGPYNEQFF TGTGCCAGCAGTTTAACTGGAAGCGGGAGGGCCGGACCCTACAATGAGCAGTTCTTC
TRBJ1-5 - - TRBV4-1 CASSQTIRQPQHF TGCGCCAGCAGCCAAACGATCCGGCAGCCCCAGCATTTT
TRBJ1-3 TRBD1 - TRBV7-2 CASSLAGTGTGNTIYF TGTGCCAGCAGCTTAGCTGGGACAGGGACCGGAAACACCATATATTTT
TRBJ1-3 - - TRBV19 CASSIRGGGLPSGNTIYF TGTGCCAGTAGTATCCGAGGGGGTGGCCTTCCCTCTGGAAACACCATATATTTT
TRBJ1-2 TRBD1 - TRBV27 CASHDRADGYTF TGTGCCAGCCACGACAGGGCGGATGGCTACACCTTC
TRBJ1-1 - - TRBV7-2 CASTGKMNTEAFF TGTGCCAGCACGGGAAAAATGAACACTGAAGCTTTCTTT
TRBJ2-1 TRBD2 few TRBV7-6 CASSSFGAGGLYNEQFF TGTGCCAGCAGCTCTTTCGGTGCGGGGGGCCTTTACAATGAGCAGTTCTTC
TRBJ2-1 - - TRBV5-1 CASSLSGESYNEQFF TGCGCCAGCAGCTTGTCTGGTGAGAGCTACAATGAGCAGTTCTTC